The rows below give T cell receptor beta chains drawn from one sample of a study of neurological immune-mediated disorders. TCRdb independently ran MiXCR on the 5' RACE reads; one entry per CDR3 protein. The sample records tens of thousands of distinct CDR3 sequences, more than 3.5% being singletons. The sample consisted of PBMCs. The receptors here all came from a man aged 45-65 years with multiple sclerosis. Both conserved end residues are part of each CDR3. D genes are given only for firm matches. Expanded clones get a size class; other rows say once, few or many, or leave the size out.

cdr3_length: 12; v_call: TRBV29-1; clone_size: many; j_call: TRBJ2-1; d_call: -; cdr3_nt: TGCAGCGTTGGGCGGGGGCACAATGAGCAGTTCTTC; cdr3_aa: CSVGRGHNEQFF
cdr3_length: 15; v_call: TRBV6-1; clone_size: many; j_call: TRBJ1-6; d_call: -; cdr3_nt: TGTGCCAGCAGTGAATTGGGGATTGGCAATTCACCCCTCCACTTT; cdr3_aa: CASSELGIGNSPLHF
cdr3_length: 14; v_call: TRBV20-1; clone_size: many; j_call: TRBJ1-2; d_call: -; cdr3_nt: TGCAGTGCTAGGGGGGGCTCTACAAACTATGGCTACACCTTC; cdr3_aa: CSARGGSTNYGYTF
cdr3_length: 15; v_call: TRBV5-5; clone_size: many; j_call: TRBJ2-3; d_call: -; cdr3_nt: TGTGCCAGCACCCCTCAGCCTGGGGGAGCAGATACGCAGTATTTT; cdr3_aa: CASTPQPGGADTQYF
cdr3_length: 14; v_call: TRBV5-1; clone_size: many; j_call: TRBJ2-1; d_call: -; cdr3_nt: TGCGCCAGCAGCCTCCGGGACCCAGGGGATGAGCAGTTCTTC; cdr3_aa: CASSLRDPGDEQFF
cdr3_length: 13; v_call: TRBV20-1; clone_size: many; j_call: TRBJ1-4; d_call: -; cdr3_nt: TGCAGTGCACGTGACGGATTAATGAAAGAACTGTTTTTT; cdr3_aa: CSARDGLMKELFF
cdr3_length: 16; v_call: TRBV20-1; clone_size: -; j_call: TRBJ1-5; d_call: TRBD1; cdr3_nt: TGCAGTGCTAGGGGACAGTGGTCCCTCCTCAATCAGCCCCAGAATTTT; cdr3_aa: CSARGQWSLLNQPQNF
cdr3_length: 15; v_call: TRBV3-1; clone_size: many; j_call: TRBJ1-6; d_call: TRBD1; cdr3_nt: TGTGCCAGCAGCCAAGGGGACAGGAGAAATTCACCCCTCCACTTT; cdr3_aa: CASSQGDRRNSPLHF
cdr3_length: 16; v_call: TRBV3-1; clone_size: -; j_call: TRBJ1-4; d_call: -; cdr3_nt: TGTGCCAGCAGCCAAGACAGGGCCTGGACCTATGAAAAACTGTTTTTT; cdr3_aa: CASSQDRAWTYEKLFF
cdr3_length: 13; v_call: TRBV20-1; clone_size: many; j_call: TRBJ1-5; d_call: TRBD1; cdr3_nt: TGCAGTGCTAGTAGTACAGGGGGGCGGCCCCAGCATTTT; cdr3_aa: CSASSTGGRPQHF
cdr3_length: 15; v_call: TRBV5-1; clone_size: -; j_call: TRBJ1-4; d_call: -; cdr3_nt: TGCGCCAGTTCCCTGGTATCCGGTACTAATGAAAAACTGTTTTTT; cdr3_aa: CASSLVSGTNEKLFF
cdr3_length: 15; v_call: TRBV15; clone_size: -; j_call: TRBJ1-4; d_call: TRBD1; cdr3_nt: TGTGCCACCAGCAGAGAAGGGACAGGGGATGAAAAACTGTTTTTT; cdr3_aa: CATSREGTGDEKLFF
cdr3_length: 14; v_call: TRBV20-1; clone_size: many; j_call: TRBJ2-3; d_call: TRBD1; cdr3_nt: TGCAGTGCCCCGGGACAGGGGATAACAGATACGCAGTATTTT; cdr3_aa: CSAPGQGITDTQYF
cdr3_length: 15; v_call: TRBV5-1; clone_size: many; j_call: TRBJ2-1; d_call: TRBD1; cdr3_nt: TGCGCCAGCAGCAGAGGGACAGCGTCCTACAATGAGCAGTTCTTC; cdr3_aa: CASSRGTASYNEQFF
cdr3_length: 13; v_call: TRBV2; clone_size: -; j_call: TRBJ1-5; d_call: -; cdr3_nt: TGTGCCAGCGCGGACACTCGCAATCAGCCCCAGCATTTT; cdr3_aa: CASADTRNQPQHF